A single sample is the source of the 21 T cell receptor beta chains below, sequenced in a study of CD8 T cells in ankylosing spondylitis. TCRdb processed the 5' RACE reads anew with MiXCR; each CDR3 protein has one entry. The data contain approximately 150,000 distinct CDR3 sequences, about 32% of them singletons. Sequencing was done on a sample of synovial fluid, either unsorted or a sorted T cell fraction (not recorded which). The receptors originated from a male donor with ankylosing spondylitis.

This clonotype was counted only a few times. The chain employs TRBV18 and TRBJ2-1; D is undetermined. Trimming removed 3 bases from V and 0 bases from J, with 9 bases in between. The length of the CDR3 is 15 residues. Looked up from germline, CDR1 is KGHSH and CDR2 is LQKENI. CDR3 region: CASSPLVSSYNEQFF. The CDR3 DNA sequence: TGTGCCAGCTCACCCCTGGTGAGCTCCTACAATGAGCAGTTCTTC.

This clonotype was detected only a few times. The chain carries TRBV20-1 and TRBJ2-3; D remains unclear. CDR1 is DFQATT, CDR2 SNEGSKA, per germline (reference sequence). Trimming cost V 0 bases and J 0 bases, with 7 bases left between them. The CDR3 runs to 14 residues. CDR3 in DNA: TGCAGTGCTAGAGACCCGACTAGCACAGATACGCAGTATTTT. It yields the protein CSARDPTSTDTQYF.

This clonotype has only a few counts. The chain links TRBV12-3 or TRBV12-4 to TRBJ2-5; D remains unclear. The CDR3 runs 13 residues. Trimming left V 2 bases short and J 0 bases short, with 4 bases between. The CDR3 DNA reads as TGTGCCAGCAGTTTAAAGTACCAAGAGACCCAGTACTTC. Protein: CASSLKYQETQYF.

This clonotype was detected many times. This chain connects TRBV12-3 or TRBV12-4 to TRBJ1-1; D is uncertain. V lost 6 bases and J 6 bases, leaving 14 bases between the germline ends. This CDR3 spans 13 amino acids. The CDR3, as DNA: TGTGCCAGCAGCCCGAGTCCAGGCTCTGAAGCTTTCTTT. It specifies CASSPSPGSEAFF.

This clonotype was observed at least ten times. The gene calls are TRBV12-3 or TRBV12-4 and TRBJ1-5; D is uncertain. The CDR3 totals 14 residues. V lost 3 bases and J 5 bases, leaving 11 bases between the germline ends. The CDR3 protein is CASSFVYVDQPQHF. The CDR3 bases are TGTGCCAGCAGTTTCGTTTATGTTGATCAGCCCCAGCATTTT.

The CDR3 region is CAICFSPDRGLNQPQHF. The CDR3 region has the DNA TGTGCCATCTGTTTCTCCCCGGACAGGGGGCTAAATCAGCCCCAGCATTTT. The chain employs TRBV12-3 or TRBV12-4 and TRBJ1-5; 11 nucleotides match TRBD1. Trimming removed 10 bases from V and 4 bases from J; junction bases left unmatched: 15. The CDR3 sequence is 17 residues long.

The chain employs TRBV9 and TRBJ2-3; TRBD2 agrees at 12 bases. The CDR3 has 15 residues. Germline loops: CDR1 SGDLS, CDR2 YYNGEE. The ends lost 4 bases at V and 3 bases at J; junction bases unmatched: 3. CDR3 coding DNA: TGTGCCAGCAGCCCCGGGACTAGCGGGACAGATACGCAGTATTTT. Its translation: CASSPGTSGTDTQYF.

The chain combines TRBV12-3 or TRBV12-4 with TRBJ1-1; D is uncertain. The germline V and J ends were trimmed by 3 bases and 14 bases, with 16 bases remaining between them. The CDR3 length is 12 residues. CDR3 amino acids: CASSFSDSSCFF. In DNA form, the CDR3 reads TGTGCCAGCAGTTTCTCGGACTCTTCGTGCTTCTTT.

This clonotype occurred a few times. The chain combines TRBV18 with TRBJ1-4, with a weak D call TRBD1 (5 bases). V was clipped by 3 bases and J by 5 bases, with 7 bases between them. Germline V CDR1 and CDR2: KGHSH, LQKENI. This CDR3 spans 13 amino acids. The CDR3 loop reads CASSPGPNEKLFF. CDR3 bases: TGTGCCAGCTCACCGGGGCCCAATGAAAAACTGTTTTTT. The whole variable domain, remainder taken from reference TRBV18 and TRBJ1-4, is NAGVMQNPRHLVRRRGQEARLRCSPMKGHSHVYWYRQLPEEGLKFMVYLQKENIIDESGMPKERFSAEFPKEGPSILRIQQVVRGDSAAYFCASSPGPNEKLFFGSGTQLSVL.

The chain combines TRBV20-1 with TRBJ1-2; D is uncertain. The V gene lost 5 bases and the J gene lost 4 bases, with 8 bases spanning the gap. Germline loops: CDR1 DFQATT, CDR2 SNEGSKA (reference sequence). This CDR3 contains 11 residues. Written as DNA, the CDR3 is TGCAGTGCTCCCCGCCTCTATGGCTACACCTTC. Protein: CSAPRLYGYTF.

This clonotype was seen at least ten times. V and J are TRBV5-1 and TRBJ2-5, with 8 positions matching TRBD2. The CDR3 runs to 15 residues. Looked up from germline, CDR1 is SGHRS and CDR2 is YFSETQ. The V and J ends lost 1 base and 2 bases, in that order; junction bases with no gene match: 4. CDR3: CASSLTGGTQETQYF. In DNA, the CDR3 is TGCGCCAGCAGCTTGACGGGGGGGACTCAAGAGACCCAGTACTTC.

This rearrangement joins TRBV20-1 to TRBJ2-5; the D is unclear. The V and J ends lost 2 bases and 5 bases respectively, with 15 bases between them. The V gene's germline CDR1 is DFQATT and CDR2 SNEGSKA (reference sequence). CDR3 length: 14 residues. The CDR3 spells CSARPLGNLETQYF. Written as DNA, the CDR3 is TGCAGTGCTAGACCCCTGGGAAATCTTGAGACCCAGTACTTC.

This chain connects TRBV7-9 to TRBJ1-1, with D unclear. This CDR3 region has 14 residues. Per the germline V gene, CDR1 is SEHNR and CDR2 is FQNEAQ (reference sequence). The V end was cut by 6 bases, the J end by 5 bases, with 16 bases between. The CDR3 DNA follows: TGTGCCAGCAGAAGGGCGGGAGGAGGTACTGAAGCTTTCTTT. Residues: CASRRAGGGTEAFF.

CDR3 sequence: CASRPSSNTDTQYF. CDR3 coding DNA: TGTGCCAGCAGGCCTAGCTCGAACACAGATACGCAGTATTTT. V is TRBV11-1 and J is TRBJ2-3, with D possibly being TRBD2 (5 bases). This CDR3 spans 14 amino acids. The V and J ends lost 6 bases and 2 bases respectively, with 12 bases between them. Germline CDR1 and CDR2: SGHAT and FQDESV (reference sequence). The entire variable domain, with the rest obtained from reference TRBV11-1 and TRBJ2-3, is as follows: EAEVAQSPRYKITEKSQAVAFWCDPISGHATLYWYRQILGQGPELLVQFQDESVVDDSQLPKDRFSAERLKGVDSTLKIQPAELGDSAMYLCASRPSSNTDTQYFGPGTRLTVL.

CDR3 loop: CASSHAGLGGANVLTF. The CDR3 nucleotides are TGTGCCAGCAGCCACGCAGGGTTAGGTGGGGCCAACGTCCTGACTTTC. The chain has TRBV3-1 and TRBJ2-6; TRBD1 might be the D (5 bases). The CDR3 totals 16 residues. Trimming took off 3 bases at V and 3 bases at J, with 12 bases between the two ends. In germline, CDR1 is LGHDT, CDR2 YNNKEL (reference sequence). Supplemented by reference TRBV3-1 and TRBJ2-6, the full variable domain reads DTAVSQTPKYLVTQMGNDKSIKCEQNLGHDTMYWYKQDSKKFLKIMFSYNNKELIINETVPNRFSPKSPDKAHLNLHINSLELGDSAVYFCASSHAGLGGANVLTFGAGSRLTVL.

Here the CDR3 DNA reads TGTGCCAGCAGAAAGACAGGGTATAATTCACCCCTCCACTTT. Translating gives CASRKTGYNSPLHF. This chain connects TRBV6-1 to TRBJ1-6; 7 positions match TRBD1. J gave up 4 bases and V 6 bases, and 3 bases lay outside the gene matches. In germline, CDR1 is MNHNS, CDR2 SASEGT. This CDR3 has 14 amino acids.

The CDR3 protein is CASRPSWNTEAFF. The DNA for the CDR3 is TGTGCCAGCAGGCCCTCTTGGAACACTGAAGCTTTCTTT. This sequence joins TRBV12-3 or TRBV12-4 and TRBJ1-1, with D hard to call. Trimming cost V 6 bases and J 1 base, with 9 bases left between them. CDR3 length equals 13 residues.

The rearrangement links TRBV4-1 to TRBJ2-3, with 7 bases aligning to TRBD1. Trimming cost V 3 bases and J 2 bases; bases outside gene matches: 5. The CDR3 extends over 15 amino acids. The germline V gene encodes CDR1 MGHRA and CDR2 YSYEKL. CDR3 protein: CASSHLDRDTDTQYF. The CDR3 region has the DNA TGCGCCAGCAGCCACCTTGACAGGGACACAGATACGCAGTATTTT.

This clonotype was recorded many times. V usage is TRBV12-3 or TRBV12-4 and J usage is TRBJ2-5, with 9 bases aligning to TRBD2. This CDR3 comprises 14 residues. V trimming: 6 bases; J trimming: 5 bases; junction bases outside the gene matches: 7. CDR3 bases: TGTGCCAGCAGGCAAACTAGCGGGCGGGAGACCCAGTACTTC. It encodes CASRQTSGRETQYF.

The gene calls are TRBV27 and TRBJ1-5; tentative D call: TRBD1 (6 bases). The CDR3 consists of 14 residues. The V and J ends lost 6 bases and 3 bases respectively, with 12 bases between them. Per the germline V gene, CDR1 is MNHEY and CDR2 is SMNVEV (reference sequence). DNA of the CDR3: TGTGCCAGCAGGGGGGCCTTCAACAATCAGCCCCAGCATTTT. This gives the protein CASRGAFNNQPQHF.

This clonotype was counted between two and nine times. The rearrangement joins TRBV12-3 or TRBV12-4 to TRBJ2-7; TRBD2 might be the D (5 bases). The CDR3 covers 12 residues. V was clipped by 6 bases and J by 3 bases, with 9 bases between them. Written as DNA, the CDR3 is TGTGCCAGCAGCCGCCGGGACTACGAGCAGTACTTC. Amino acid sequence: CASSRRDYEQYF.